This T cell receptor beta chain was captured in a study of regulatory T cells in long-lasting Graves disease. Arm-PCR with iRepertoire HTBI primers amplified the CDR3 regions for these TCR beta libraries. TCRdb used MiXCR to reprocess the multiplex PCR reads, holding one entry per CDR3 protein. Of around 420,000 distinct CDR3 sequences in the sample, approximately 16% were seen once. The time point denotes: newly diagnosed GD, antithyroid drugs for less than 3 months. PBMCs were the source of the RNA used for TCR sequencing. CDR1 and CDR2 from the germline V gene are SGHRS and YFSETQ. The CDR3 runs 13 residues. The sample holds a few counts of this clonotype. The junction and the germline gene differ at one end; a read error may be behind it. This sample also belongs to another study, concerning T cells in Graves' hyperthyroidism and ophthalmopathy.

The specimen comprised peripheral blood mononuclear cells (PBMCs), sampled at new diagnosis, from a patient treated with antithyroid drugs. This clonotype was obtained from a woman in her 40s with Graves disease. The J gene is TRBJ2-3, the V gene TRBV5-1, with D hard to call. The DNA of the CDR3 is TGCGCCAGCAGCTTGTCCTACAACAATGCGCAGTTCTTT. Translation gives CASSLSYNNAQFF. Supplemented by reference TRBV5-1 and TRBJ2-3, the full variable domain reads KAGVTQTPRYLIKTRGQQVTLSCSPISGHRSVSWYQQTPGQGLQFLFEYFSETQRNKGNFPGRFSGRQFSNSRSEMNVSTLELGDSALYLCASSLSYNNAQFFGPGTRLTVL.